This T cell receptor (beta chain) was captured by sequencing in a study of blood T cells in healthy people across ages. Germline V gene lookup returns CDR1 LGHNA and CDR2 YNFKEQ. The CDR3 length is 16 residues. The V and J ends lost 0 bases and 7 bases respectively, with 16 bases between them. It was with a sample-barcoded 5' primer and a J-beta primer mix that a second PCR of roughly 6 to 12 cycles was run. Using its own MiXCR run on the 5' RACE reads, TCRdb lists one record per CDR3 protein. The sample holds 1 million to 1.2 million distinct CDR3 sequences; roughly two fifths are singletons and the top ten take around 14%. Every donor contributed roughly 10 milliliters of peripheral blood by blood draw. The study's findings and limits: Conclusively comparing naive with antigen-experienced cells was impossible with unsorted PBMCs. Age advanced and TCR beta diversity per million T cells fell, roughly linearly. It was not known whether donors were CMV positive (a possible confounder of expanded clonotype changes).

This clonotype was detected many times. Its antigen is as yet unknown. The sequenced material came from blood. This TCR came from a man aged 18-30 years in good health. The V and J genes are TRBV4-2 and TRBJ2-1, with a possible D match to TRBD2 (5 bases). The CDR3 region has the DNA TGTGCCAGCAGCCAAGATAAAACGGCTAGCTCAAATGAGCAGTTCTTC. It is translated as CASSQDKTASSNEQFF.